The clone carrying this TCR beta chain was observed at least ten times. This record belongs to a study of Graves' ophthalmopathy and Graves' hyperthyroidism. The TCR beta CDR3 regions underwent amplification from RNA transcripts. An initial RT-PCR round employing HTBI primers preceded a second-round multiplex PCR. TCRdb re-called the multiplex PCR reads through MiXCR, storing one row per CDR3 protein. The sample shows over 150,000 distinct CDR3 sequences, 30% to 45% of them seen only once. Germline V gene lookup returns CDR1 LGHDT and CDR2 YNNKEL (reference sequence). This CDR3 has 12 amino acids. Trimming took 3 bases from V and 6 from J, leaving 8 bases between them.

Specimen: peripheral blood. This chain joins TRBV3-1 and TRBJ2-5; tentatively, D is TRBD2 (5 bases). The receptor was derived from a woman between 35 and 50 years old with Graves' ophthalmopathy. The CDR3 DNA sequence: TGTGCCAGCAGCCAGGAGGAGAAGACCCAGTACTTC. Protein product: CASSQEEKTQYF.